This T cell receptor (beta chain) was recorded in a study of control samples from healthy donors and cancer patients. Regarding this clone: The same CDR3 is also encoded by other DNA sequences in this sample.

Produced via immunoSEQ multiplex PCR; TCRdb's table is partial and in-frame only. The repertoire holds under 95,000 clones, with roughly 92% as singletons. V was trimmed by 6 bases and J by 0 bases, leaving 5 bases between them. The germline V gene encodes CDR1 MNHEY and CDR2 SVGAGI. The CDR3 is made up of 12 amino acids. J is TRBJ1-1 and V is TRBV6-5, with D unclear. The material sequenced was blood. This receptor was obtained from a young woman in good health. CDR3 region: CASSRLNTEAFF. CDR3 in DNA: TGTGCCAGCAGCCGCTTGAACACTGAAGCTTTCTTT.